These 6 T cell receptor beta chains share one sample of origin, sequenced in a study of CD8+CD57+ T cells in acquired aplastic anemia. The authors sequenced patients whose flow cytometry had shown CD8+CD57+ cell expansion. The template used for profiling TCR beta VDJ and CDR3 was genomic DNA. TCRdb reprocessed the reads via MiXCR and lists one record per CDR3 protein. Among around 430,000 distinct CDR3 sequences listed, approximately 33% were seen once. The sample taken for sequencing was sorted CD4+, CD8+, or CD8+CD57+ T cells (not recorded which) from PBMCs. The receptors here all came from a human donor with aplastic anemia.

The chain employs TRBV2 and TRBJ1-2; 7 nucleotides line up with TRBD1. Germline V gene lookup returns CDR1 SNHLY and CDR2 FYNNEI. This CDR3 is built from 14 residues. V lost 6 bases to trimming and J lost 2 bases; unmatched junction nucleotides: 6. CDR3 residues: CASSTQDRNYGYTF. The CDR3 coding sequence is TGTGCCAGCAGCACCCAGGACAGGAACTATGGCTACACCTTC.

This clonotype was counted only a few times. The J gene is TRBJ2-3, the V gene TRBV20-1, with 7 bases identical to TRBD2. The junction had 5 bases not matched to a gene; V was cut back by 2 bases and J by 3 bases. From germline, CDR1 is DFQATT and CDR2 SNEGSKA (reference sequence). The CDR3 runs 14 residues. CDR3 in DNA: TGCAGTGCTAGATATGGGGGGGGAACAGATACGCAGTATTTT. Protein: CSARYGGGTDTQYF.

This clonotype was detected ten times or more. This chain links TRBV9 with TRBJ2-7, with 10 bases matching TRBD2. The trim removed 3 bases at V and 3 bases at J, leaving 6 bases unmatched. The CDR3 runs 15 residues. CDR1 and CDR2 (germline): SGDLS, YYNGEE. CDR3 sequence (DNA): TGTGCCAGCAGCGAACAGGGGACTAGCGTCTACGAGCAGTACTTC. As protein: CASSEQGTSVYEQYF. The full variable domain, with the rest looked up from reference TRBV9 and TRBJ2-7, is DSGVTQTPKHLITATGQRVTLRCSPRSGDLSVYWYQQSLDQGLQFLIQYYNGEERAKGNILERFSAQQFPDLHSELNLSSLELGDSALYFCASSEQGTSVYEQYFGPGTRLTVT.

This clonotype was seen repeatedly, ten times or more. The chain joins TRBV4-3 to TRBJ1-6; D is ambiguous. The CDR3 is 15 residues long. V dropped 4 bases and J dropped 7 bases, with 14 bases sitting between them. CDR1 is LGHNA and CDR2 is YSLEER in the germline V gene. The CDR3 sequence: CASSPYPGLNSPLHF. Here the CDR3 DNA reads TGCGCCAGCAGCCCGTATCCGGGATTGAATTCACCCCTCCACTTT.

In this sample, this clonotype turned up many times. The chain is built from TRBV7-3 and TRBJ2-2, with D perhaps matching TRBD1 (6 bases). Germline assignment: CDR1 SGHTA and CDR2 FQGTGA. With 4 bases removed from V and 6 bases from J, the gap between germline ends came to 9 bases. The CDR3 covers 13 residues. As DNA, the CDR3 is TGTGCCAGCAGCTCACAGGGTGCCGGGGAGCTGTTTTTT. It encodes CASSSQGAGELFF.

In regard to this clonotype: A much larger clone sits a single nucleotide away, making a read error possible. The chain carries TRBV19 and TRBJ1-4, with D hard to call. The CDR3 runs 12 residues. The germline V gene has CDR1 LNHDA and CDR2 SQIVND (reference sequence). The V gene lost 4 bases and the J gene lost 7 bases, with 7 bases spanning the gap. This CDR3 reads CASSTASEKLFF. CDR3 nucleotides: TGTGCCAGTAGTACAGCCTCTGAAAAACTGTTTTTT.